This note documents a single T cell receptor beta chain sequence. Using immunoSEQ multiplex PCR, the repertoire was profiled, and TCRdb retains in-frame clones only, with some absent. This table holds hundreds of thousands of clones, approximately 89% found once. CDR3 length: 13 residues. After removal of 4 bases from V and 7 bases from J, the junction contained 5 bases not matched to a gene. Germline V CDR1 and CDR2: SGHKS, YYEKEE (reference sequence). These data come from a study of blood T cell repertoires in COVID-19. Sequencing was carried out using PBMCs or T cells enriched from blood (not recorded which). The TCR was taken from a middle-aged woman with acute COVID-19. This sequence joins TRBV5-5 and TRBJ1-3; 7 bases fit TRBD1. The CDR3 coding sequence is TGTGCCAGCAGCGGGACAGCATCCAACACCATATATTTT. This translates into CASSGTASNTIYF.